This TCR beta chain came from a study of blood T cell repertoires in COVID-19. Study as a whole: T cells, B-cell-depleted T cells, or PBMCs provided the cDNA or gDNA that served as material.

This clone has just one count. Method: immunoSEQ multiplex PCR; TCRdb's copy keeps in-frame clones and lacks some. The sample lists some 190,000 clones, 75% to 90% occurring once. Sample: PBMCs or T cells enriched from blood (not recorded which). The TCR sequence derives from a woman aged 40 to 50 with acute COVID-19.

The CDR3 DNA follows: TGTGCCAGCAGTTCACAGGGCCCCTCTGGGGCCAACGTCCTGACTTTC. Its translation: CASSSQGPSGANVLTF. The V gene is TRBV6-2 or TRBV6-3, the J gene TRBJ2-6, with TRBD1 as a possible D gene (6 bases). Germline V gives CDR1 MNHEY, CDR2 SVGEGT. The CDR3 is 16 residues long. V lost 4 bases to trimming and J lost 0 bases, with 10 bases between them.